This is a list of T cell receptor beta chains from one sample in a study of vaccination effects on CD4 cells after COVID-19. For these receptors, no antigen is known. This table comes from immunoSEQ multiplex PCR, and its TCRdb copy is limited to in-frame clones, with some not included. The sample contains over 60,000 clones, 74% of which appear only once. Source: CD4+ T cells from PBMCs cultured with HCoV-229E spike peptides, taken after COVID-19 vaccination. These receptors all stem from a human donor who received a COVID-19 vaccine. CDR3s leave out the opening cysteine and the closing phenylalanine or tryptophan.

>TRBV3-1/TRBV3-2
ASSRIVGTDTQY
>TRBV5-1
ASLPGWVPLSTDTQY
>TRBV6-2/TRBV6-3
ASRPWTSGGSDTQY
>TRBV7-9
ASTSRALFSYNSPLH
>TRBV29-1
SGRTGSRAEAF
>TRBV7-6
ASSLGVGGGTDTQY
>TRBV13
ASRVTSTDTQY
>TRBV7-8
ASSLTGGHEKLF
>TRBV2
ASSSSGETQY
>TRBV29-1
SVTDFEAF
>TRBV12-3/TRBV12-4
ASSARDISEAF
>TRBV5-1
ASSLALGASGNTIY
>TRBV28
ASSAGPLSGANVLT
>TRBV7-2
ASSSPGLRRTGELF
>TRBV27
ASSPLTGPFDVIYGYT
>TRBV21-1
ASSKAGAVNTGELF
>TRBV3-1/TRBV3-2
ASSQDPTGYGYT
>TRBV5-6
ASSLVANRHGYT
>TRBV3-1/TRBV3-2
ASSQQGAGDTQY
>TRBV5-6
ASSFGSGNTIY
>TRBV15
ATRPDSYNEQF
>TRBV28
ASSLGQGGGKLF
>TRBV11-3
ASSLEGGGEVSGNTIY
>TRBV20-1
SASPTTGTEAF
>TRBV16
ASSQYRVGTEAF
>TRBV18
ASSPGEGGRTDTQY
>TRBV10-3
AISEQGGGNQPQH
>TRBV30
AWSRGAEETQY
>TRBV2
ASTPRDTQY
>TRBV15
ATSLDTQPQH
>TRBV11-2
ASSLVGREANYGYT
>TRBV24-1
ATSDSGSRQPQH
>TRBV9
ASSPIALGNEQF
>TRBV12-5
ASGYRGVNTGELF
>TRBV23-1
ASSHPWDSYNEQF
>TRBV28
ASIPLFAQENQETQY
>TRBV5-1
ASSIDLAGAPYNEQF
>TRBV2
ASSERGYNEQF
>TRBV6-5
ASSSHGDLAYGYT
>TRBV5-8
ASPTFPTSGGVDTQY
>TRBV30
AWSVVPLTGNTIY
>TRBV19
ASSNGLVGLATQY
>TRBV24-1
ATSKSGTGGSYGYT
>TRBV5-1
ASSPEGASGRFIAKNIQY
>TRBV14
ASSQDKRGRSYNEQF
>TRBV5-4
ASKAAGSPTGEQF
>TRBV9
ASSADSGGRNTGELF
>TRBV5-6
ASSLQGEETQY
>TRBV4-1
ASSHSGYTDTQY
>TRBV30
AWSAAGNYGSPLH
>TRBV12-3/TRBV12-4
ASSWFRVGEQF
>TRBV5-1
ASGLLGGDETQY
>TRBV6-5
ASSYSRTGVTEAF
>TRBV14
ASSQGTANIQY
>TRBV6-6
ASSRGTVANEKLF
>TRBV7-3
ASSADRGTGNTIY